A single sample is the source of the 21 T cell receptor beta chains below, sequenced in a study of CD8 T cells in Susac syndrome. The RNA, 0.5 to 1 ug, was put through reverse transcription using random hexamers. TCRdb ran MiXCR on the immunoSEQ multiplex PCR reads and lists one entry per CDR3 protein. This table has about 300,000 distinct CDR3 sequences, roughly 85% appearing once. Sequencing used CD8+ T cells from PBMCs. All receptors come from a human donor with multiple sclerosis.

The rearrangement links TRBV27 to TRBJ2-1, with TRBD2 matching over 11 bases. Germline CDR1 reads MNHEY; CDR2 reads SMNVEV (reference sequence). The CDR3 contains 19 residues. J gave up 2 bases and V 3 bases, and 12 bases lay outside the gene matches. The CDR3 DNA reads TGTGCCAGCAGTTTTGGGACTAGCGGAATAGATATCACCTACAATGAGCAGTTCTTC. This gives the protein CASSFGTSGIDITYNEQFF.

Only a few counts were recorded for this clonotype. J is TRBJ1-1 and V is TRBV7-6, with D possibly TRBD1 on 6 matching bases. The CDR3 is made up of 15 amino acids. The germline gives CDR1 SGHVS, CDR2 FNYEAQ. Trimming took off 4 bases at V and 1 base at J, with 13 bases between the two ends. CDR3 residues: CASSSRQDGNTEAFF. In DNA form, the CDR3 reads TGTGCCAGCAGCTCAAGACAGGATGGGAACACTGAAGCTTTCTTT. The variable domain in full, with the rest retrieved from reference TRBV7-6 and TRBJ1-1, is GAGVSQSPRYKVTKRGQDVALRCDPISGHVSLYWYRQALGQGPEFLTYFNYEAQQDKSGLPNDRFSAERPEGSISTLTIQRTEQRDSAMYRCASSSRQDGNTEAFFGQGTRLTVV.

The gene calls are TRBV7-8 and TRBJ2-1; either TRBD1 or TRBD2 may fit D (6 bases each). Germline assignment: CDR1 SGHVS and CDR2 FQNEAQ. The CDR3 length is 16 residues. Between the trimmed V and J ends, which lost 5 bases and 2 bases, there was a span of 16 bases. The CDR3 coding sequence is TGTGCCAGCAGCGCTCGAAGGGGGGTTCCCTACAATGAGCAGTTCTTC. Amino acid sequence: CASSARRGVPYNEQFF.

The V gene is TRBV24-1, the J gene TRBJ2-2, with no clear D. The CDR3 length is 13 residues. V lost 4 bases, J lost 1 base, and 3 bases lay in between. The V gene's germline CDR1 is KGHDR and CDR2 SFDVKD. CDR3 residues: CATSERNTGELFF. The CDR3 DNA follows: TGTGCCACCAGTGAAAGGAACACCGGGGAGCTGTTTTTT.

The V and J genes are TRBV15 and TRBJ2-5, with 13 bases matching TRBD2. The CDR3 runs to 20 residues. The germline V gene has CDR1 LNHNV and CDR2 YYDKDF (reference sequence). With 3 bases clipped from V and 1 base from J, the junction kept 14 bases outside the gene matches. Here the CDR3 DNA reads TGTGCCACCAGCAGCGCCTTCGATCGAGGGACTAGCGGGGCCCAAGAGACCCAGTACTTC. It is translated as CATSSAFDRGTSGAQETQYF.

This chain links TRBV27 with TRBJ2-2; unclear D gene. Germline V gives CDR1 MNHEY, CDR2 SMNVEV (reference sequence). V lost 2 bases and J 4 bases, leaving 8 bases between the germline ends. The CDR3 covers 14 residues. The DNA of the CDR3 is TGTGCCAGCAGTTTAAACCCGGTCACCGGGGAGCTGTTTTTT. Translating gives CASSLNPVTGELFF.

The CDR3 loop is CASSVAVTGLGDTQYF. CDR3 in DNA: TGTGCCAGCAGCGTAGCTGTGACGGGGCTAGGAGATACGCAGTATTTT. The chain employs TRBV9 and TRBJ2-3; D is perhaps TRBD1 or TRBD2 (5 bases each). This CDR3 spans 16 amino acids. With 0 bases removed from V and 5 bases from J, the gap between germline ends came to 16 bases. Germline loops: CDR1 SGDLS, CDR2 YYNGEE.

This chain links TRBV29-1 with TRBJ1-1, with 7 bases matching TRBD1. V lost 5 bases to trimming and J lost 3 bases; unmatched junction nucleotides: 6. This CDR3 region has 13 residues. Germline V CDR1 and CDR2: SQVTM, ANQGSEA. CDR3 DNA sequence: TGCAGCGTTCGAACAGGGGATTACACTGAAGCTTTCTTT. It specifies CSVRTGDYTEAFF.

The chain uses TRBV4-3 and TRBJ2-7; perhaps TRBD1 as D (6 bases). The CDR3 length is 17 residues. V gave up 1 base and J gave up 6 bases, with 22 bases separating them. Looked up from germline, CDR1 is LGHNA and CDR2 is YSLEER. Here the CDR3 reads CASSQGRTVHLAGEQYF. CDR3 bases: TGCGCCAGCAGCCAAGGAAGGACAGTCCACCTTGCGGGCGAGCAGTACTTC.

This chain joins TRBV28 and TRBJ1-2; D is perhaps TRBD1 (5 bases). Trimming stripped 2 bases from V and 2 bases from J, with 18 bases between. Germline V CDR1 and CDR2: MDHEN, SYDVKM. This CDR3 comprises 17 residues. As DNA, the CDR3 is TGTGCCAGCAGTTTAGGCCACACAGGTCGTTCAAACTATGGCTACACCTTC. Amino acids: CASSLGHTGRSNYGYTF.

This chain joins TRBV27 and TRBJ2-5; D gene unclear. The germline V gene has CDR1 MNHEY and CDR2 SMNVEV (reference sequence). There are 15 residues in the CDR3. V shed 4 bases and J shed 4 bases, with 16 bases lying between them. CDR3 coding DNA: TGTGCCAGCAGTTCCTCCCTGTTCGGTGGAGAGACCCAGTACTTC. It codes for CASSSSLFGGETQYF.

This sequence joins TRBV28 and TRBJ2-1; a possible D gene is TRBD2 (5 bases). CDR3 length: 15 residues. Germline loops: CDR1 MDHEN, CDR2 SYDVKM. Trimming shortened V by 10 bases and J by 1 base, and 17 bases separated the two germline ends. The CDR3 sequence is CATQVDLNSYNEQFF. CDR3 in DNA: TGTGCCACCCAGGTGGACTTGAATTCCTACAATGAGCAGTTCTTC.

This clonotype was recorded once. The V call is TRBV12-3 or TRBV12-4, the J call TRBJ1-5; D uncertain. The V gene lost 3 bases and the J gene lost 3 bases, with 15 bases spanning the gap. This CDR3 is 16 amino acids long. In nucleotides, the CDR3 is TGTGCCAGCAGTTTCGGTGGGCGAGATTTCAATCAGCCCCAGCATTTT. Amino acids: CASSFGGRDFNQPQHF.

The V and J genes are TRBV29-1 and TRBJ1-2, with D hard to call. Trimming stripped 1 base from V and 4 bases from J, with 16 bases between. The V gene's germline CDR1 is SQVTM and CDR2 ANQGSEA. The CDR3 contains 15 residues. DNA of the CDR3: TGCAGCGTTGAAGCCACAGCGATCTCTACCTATGGCTACACCTTC. Translation gives CSVEATAISTYGYTF.

This rearrangement joins TRBV11-2 to TRBJ1-3, with D unresolved. CDR1 and CDR2 from the germline V gene are SGHAT and FQNNGV. Trimming took 5 bases from V and 4 from J, leaving 9 bases between them. This CDR3 has 13 residues. CDR3 in DNA: TGTGCCAGCAGCCCCTATGGGGGAAACACCATATATTTT. Its protein product is CASSPYGGNTIYF.

V gene TRBV6-1 combines with J gene TRBJ1-2, with D perhaps matching TRBD1 (5 bases). Deletions cut 1 base from V and 5 bases from J, with 11 bases between. In germline, CDR1 is MNHNS, CDR2 SASEGT. CDR3 length: 14 residues. CDR3 in DNA: TGTGCCAGCAGTGAAGGGGGGTTTTTGTATGGCTACACCTTC. The encoded protein is CASSEGGFLYGYTF.

This clonotype was observed a handful of times. This CDR3 is CASSLELQGYEQYF. DNA for the CDR3: TGTGCCAGCAGTTTAGAGTTGCAGGGGTACGAGCAGTACTTC. The chain combines TRBV28 with TRBJ2-7, with a weak D call TRBD1 (6 bases). Germline CDR1 and CDR2: MDHEN and SYDVKM. Trimming removed 2 bases at V and 4 bases at J, with 12 bases between. This CDR3 contains 14 residues.

The J gene is TRBJ1-1, the V gene TRBV11-2, with no clear D. This CDR3 is 13 amino acids long. V shed 8 bases and J shed 5 bases, with 15 bases lying between them. Germline-derived CDR1 and CDR2 are SGHAT and FQNNGV. DNA of the CDR3: TGTGCCAGCGGATCCCCCGCTCGAACTGAAGCTTTCTTT. Its protein is CASGSPARTEAFF.

This clonotype came up a few times. The genes are TRBV6-5 and TRBJ1-2, with 7 nucleotides matching TRBD1. Germline CDR1 and CDR2: MNHEY and SVGAGI. Germline trimming cut 0 bases from V and 8 bases from J; bases unmatched to any gene: 12. The CDR3 sequence is 16 residues long. The CDR3 coding sequence is TGTGCCAGCAGTTACTCCATACTCACAGGGGAAGGCGGCTACACCTTC. This sequence encodes CASSYSILTGEGGYTF.

In its sample, this clonotype was seen once. The CDR3 reads CASSLGLVRNEQFF. For the CDR3, the DNA is TGTGCCAGCAGCTTAGGGCTAGTTAGAAATGAGCAGTTCTTC. This chain connects TRBV7-3 to TRBJ2-1; D unclear. This CDR3 comprises 14 residues. V lost 2 bases, J lost 7 bases, and 12 bases lay in between. Germline loops: CDR1 SGHTA, CDR2 FQGTGA.

This chain joins TRBV7-9 and TRBJ2-3; D may be TRBD2 (6 bases). V lost 5 bases, J lost 6 bases, and 12 bases lay in between. Germline V CDR1 and CDR2: SEHNR, FQNEAQ (reference sequence). CDR3 length equals 13 residues. Written as DNA, the CDR3 is TGTGCCAGCAGCCCCCCTGGAGGGGATACGCAGTATTTT. It codes for CASSPPGGDTQYF.